Below are 2 T cell receptor beta chains sequenced from a single sample in a study of blood T cell repertoires in COVID-19. The repertoire was sequenced with immunoSEQ multiplex PCR; TCRdb's copy has only in-frame clones and lacks some. The sample records about 61,000 clones, 91% being singletons. Sequencing was carried out using peripheral blood. Receptors were obtained from a human donor in a cohort sampled during active COVID-19.

The rearrangement uses TRBV29-1 and TRBJ1-1; perhaps TRBD1 as D (6 bases). The CDR3 length is 13 residues. V lost 6 bases and J 3 bases, leaving 14 bases between the germline ends. The V gene's germline CDR1 is SQVTM and CDR2 ANQGSEA. Here the CDR3 reads CSVLADSHTEAFF. The CDR3, as DNA: TGCAGCGTCCTAGCGGACAGTCACACTGAAGCTTTCTTT.

This clone was seen just once. The genes are TRBV9 and TRBJ2-3; TRBD2 agrees at 10 bases. The CDR3 is 17 residues long. V lost 3 bases and J lost 8; bases outside the gene matches: 15. Germline V lookup: CDR1 SGDLS, CDR2 YYNGEE. The CDR3 region has the DNA TGTGCCAGCAGCGCAGAGGCCCTAGCGGGGGCCTCGATTACGCAGTATTTT. Translated: CASSAEALAGASITQYF.